This T cell receptor (beta chain) was sequenced during a study of vaccination and CD4 T cells after COVID-19. This clonotype showed up just a few times. The antigen is not known. Treatment of the sample: 10-day PBMC culture with coronavirus spike peptide pools or control peptides (ViraFEST assay). V shed 0 bases and J 4 bases; nucleotides not matched to a gene: 4. Looked up from germline, CDR1 is SGHKS and CDR2 is YYEKEE (reference sequence). The CDR3 is 15 amino acids. The study sequenced cultured CD4+ T cell DNA using the Oncomine TCR Beta short-read assay. TCRdb independently ran MiXCR on the PCR reads; one entry per CDR3 protein. The data contain about 12,000 distinct CDR3 sequences, approximately 54% of them singletons.

The chain couples TRBV5-5 to TRBJ1-2; 9 bases map to TRBD1. The clonotype was recovered from a human donor with COVID-19. Sequences were derived from cultured CD4+ T cells from blood, sampled after SARS-CoV-2 vaccination. The CDR3 sequence is CASSLAVQGAYGYTF. In DNA form, the CDR3 reads TGTGCCAGCAGCTTGGCCGTACAGGGGGCCTATGGCTACACCTTC. Full variable domain (remainder filled in from reference TRBV5-5 and TRBJ1-2): DAGVTQSPTHLIKTRGQQVTLRCSPISGHKSVSWYQQVLGQGPQFIFQYYEKEERGRGNFPDRFSARQFPNYSSELNVNALLLGDSALYLCASSLAVQGAYGYTFGSGTRLTVV.